The present T cell receptor beta chain was sequenced within a study of blood T cell repertoires in COVID-19. As for the study in general: Collection of acute and convalescent COVID-19 samples took place in the United States, Italy and Spain. T cells, B-cell-depleted T cells, or PBMCs provided the cDNA or gDNA that served as material.

In the authors' workflow: For nucleated cells, counts were estimated from reference gene primer amplification. Here immunoSEQ multiplex PCR was the method, and the copy in TCRdb shows in-frame clones only, minus some. V and J calls and clone size are given by that table; D and trimming were obtained from the DNA. Of some 200,000 clones listed, 84% were seen once; the top ten hold 6.5% to 9.5%. The CDR3 is made up of 9 amino acids. The V gene lost 3 bases and the J gene lost 11 bases, with 2 bases spanning the gap. This clonotype was sampled from a man aged 35 to 55 who had recovered from COVID-19. The material sequenced was PBMCs or T cells enriched from blood (not recorded which). The chain couples TRBV12-3 or TRBV12-4 to TRBJ2-1; no reliable D call. The CDR3 DNA is TGTGCCAGCAGTTTTAAGCAGTTCTTC. Translated: CASSFKQFF.